This passage covers 27 T cell receptor beta chains from one sample sequenced in a study of blood T cells in healthy people across ages. The use of a sample-barcoded 5' primer and a J-beta primer mix characterized a second PCR of about 7 to 12 cycles. Each CDR3 protein gets one entry after TCRdb re-called the 5' RACE reads with MiXCR. The table shows about 900,000 distinct CDR3 sequences, with around 62% occurring only once. The sample taken for sequencing was blood. The source is a man in his thirties or forties in good health.

The chain couples TRBV29-1 to TRBJ2-3; 9 positions match TRBD1. J lost 6 bases, V lost 7 bases, and 11 bases had no gene match. Germline loops: CDR1 SQVTM, CDR2 ANQGSEA. CDR3 length: 14 residues. The CDR3 nucleotides read TGCAGCGCCGACGTCACAGGGGGCGTCGATACGCAGTATTTT. Encoded protein: CSADVTGGVDTQYF.

The chain is built from TRBV6-5 and TRBJ2-3; 9 bases are shared with TRBD2. Trimming took 7 bases from V and 0 from J; bases not matched to a gene: 2. CDR3 length: 14 amino acids. In germline, CDR1 is MNHEY, CDR2 SVGAGI. The CDR3 nucleotides are TGTGCCAGCAAGCTAGCGGGGAGCACAGATACGCAGTATTTT. Translation: CASKLAGSTDTQYF.

V usage is TRBV5-5 and J usage is TRBJ2-1; D is ambiguous. The CDR3 sequence is 14 residues long. The V gene lost 0 bases and the J gene lost 8 bases, with 12 bases spanning the gap. The germline CDR1 and CDR2 sequences are SGHKS and YYEKEE (reference sequence). The CDR3 region is CASSLAAVDYEQFF. DNA for the CDR3: TGTGCCAGCAGCTTGGCCGCAGTCGACTATGAGCAGTTCTTC.

The V call is TRBV6-1, the J call TRBJ2-7, with TRBD2 matching 11 bases. J was trimmed by 7 bases and V by 2 bases; bases with no gene match: 13. Per germline, CDR1 MNHNS and CDR2 SASEGT. This CDR3 region has 17 residues. The DNA of the CDR3 is TGTGCCAGCAGTGAACTTAGCGGGGGGGCCTCCTACAATGAGCAGTACTTC. Translating it yields CASSELSGGASYNEQYF.

The chain couples TRBV20-1 to TRBJ1-5; D is ambiguous. The germline V gene has CDR1 DFQATT and CDR2 SNEGSKA (reference sequence). This CDR3 region has 11 residues. Trimming cost V 5 bases and J 11 bases, with 13 bases left between them. The CDR3: CSAEGVTTQHF. Written as DNA, the CDR3 is TGCAGTGCTGAGGGCGTCACGACCCAGCATTTT.

In regard to this clonotype: One junction end does not reproduce the germline sequence, and a read error may be involved. V is TRBV7-2 and J is TRBJ2-5; 9 bases are a match to TRBD1. The last part of the DNA fits TRBJ2-7 better; the J call may be wrong. Per germline, CDR1 SGHTA and CDR2 FQGNSA. The CDR3 is 16 residues long. The CDR3 here is CAGSRYGTGNTYEQYF. The CDR3 nucleotides read TGTGCCGGCAGCCGTTACGGGACAGGGAATACCTACGAGCAGTACTTC.

The chain combines TRBV3-1 with TRBJ2-7; perhaps D is TRBD1 or TRBD2 (5 bases each). V was trimmed by 7 bases and J by 3 bases, leaving 13 bases between them. The germline gives CDR1 LGHDT, CDR2 YNNKEL (reference sequence). There are 13 residues in the CDR3. The CDR3 bases are TGTGCCAGCAACCCCGGGACCGGCTACGAGCAGTACTTC. Translating gives CASNPGTGYEQYF.

The V and J genes are TRBV20-1 and TRBJ2-2; a possible D gene is TRBD2 (6 bases). The CDR3 length is 16 residues. Germline-derived CDR1 and CDR2 are DFQATT and SNEGSKA (reference sequence). V lost 5 bases and J 1 base, leaving 17 bases between the germline ends. DNA for the CDR3: TGCAGTGCTTCAGAGTGGGCTAGCGTGAACACCGGGGAGCTGTTTTTT. This translates into CSASEWASVNTGELFF.

The count of this clonotype is one. V is TRBV29-1 and J is TRBJ1-1; D perhaps matches TRBD1 (5 bases). This CDR3 is 14 amino acids long. Germline V CDR1 and CDR2: SQVTM, ANQGSEA. The V end lost 6 bases, the J end lost 1 base, and 15 bases lay between the germline ends. This CDR3 reads CSVGAGLRNTEAFF. The CDR3 nucleotides are TGCAGCGTCGGGGCAGGGTTAAGGAACACTGAAGCTTTCTTT. The complete variable domain, with remaining parts taken from reference TRBV29-1 and TRBJ1-1, reads SAVISQKPSRDICQRGTSLTIQCQVDSQVTMMFWYRQQPGQSLTLIATANQGSEATYESGFVIDKFPISRPNLTFSTLTVSNMSPEDSSIYLCSVGAGLRNTEAFFGQGTRLTVV.

Here the CDR3 reads CASSQGLRGVQETQFF. The DNA for the CDR3 is TGTGCCAGCAGCCAAGGATTACGAGGGGTACAAGAGACCCAGTTCTTC. The genes are TRBV3-1 and TRBJ2-5; D may match TRBD1 or TRBD2 (5 bases each). The end of the DNA aligns better with TRBJ2-1, so the J call may be wrong. The CDR3 is made up of 16 amino acids. The germline V gene has CDR1 LGHDT and CDR2 YNNKEL (reference sequence).

The chain has TRBV6-6 and TRBJ2-7; 10 nucleotides match TRBD1. Trimming cost V 6 bases and J 5 bases; bases outside gene matches: 7. CDR1 and CDR2 from the germline V gene are MNHNY and SVGAGI (reference sequence). The CDR3 extends over 14 amino acids. The CDR3 protein is CASRRGQGSHEQYF. The CDR3 DNA reads as TGTGCCAGCAGACGGGGACAGGGGTCCCACGAGCAGTACTTC.

The chain employs TRBV27 and TRBJ1-2, with D uncertain. This CDR3 spans 14 amino acids. In germline, CDR1 is MNHEY, CDR2 SMNVEV (reference sequence). V was trimmed by 5 bases and J by 2 bases, leaving 12 bases between them. The DNA for the CDR3 is TGTGCCAGCAGTATAGGCGGGAAAAACTATGGCTACACCTTC. Translation: CASSIGGKNYGYTF.

This chain joins TRBV18 and TRBJ2-3; no reliable D call. The V and J ends lost 0 bases and 0 bases respectively, with 4 bases between them. The CDR3 is made up of 14 amino acids. The germline V gene encodes CDR1 KGHSH and CDR2 LQKENI. The CDR3 region has the DNA TGTGCCAGCTCACCACCCGATAGCACAGATACGCAGTATTTT. Its protein product is CASSPPDSTDTQYF. Complete variable domain (other parts from reference TRBV18 and TRBJ2-3): NAGVMQNPRHLVRRRGQEARLRCSPMKGHSHVYWYRQLPEEGLKFMVYLQKENIIDESGMPKERFSAEFPKEGPSILRIQQVVRGDSAAYFCASSPPDSTDTQYFGPGTRLTVL.

This chain joins TRBV7-3 and TRBJ2-5; 8 positions match TRBD2. Germline CDR1 reads SGHTA; CDR2 reads FQGTGA. With 5 bases clipped from V and 2 bases from J, the junction kept 7 bases outside the gene matches. The CDR3 runs to 15 residues. The CDR3 protein is CASSPQLAAQETQYF. As DNA, the CDR3 is TGTGCCAGCAGCCCCCAACTAGCGGCGCAAGAGACCCAGTACTTC.

This chain uses TRBV30 with TRBJ2-6; D is perhaps TRBD1 (6 bases). Trimming took off 2 bases at V and 0 bases at J, with 14 bases between the two ends. Germline CDR1 and CDR2: GTSNPN and SVGIG (reference sequence). The CDR3 sequence is 17 residues long. The CDR3, as DNA: TGTGCCTGGAGTAAACAGGGAAGGGGCTCTGGGGCCAACGTCCTGACTTTC. Translating it yields CAWSKQGRGSGANVLTF.

The gene calls are TRBV10-3 and TRBJ2-4; a weak D match, TRBD2 (6 bases). The J call may be in error: the DNA end matches TRBJ2-7 better. Germline assignment: CDR1 ENHRY and CDR2 SYGVKD. The CDR3 consists of 12 residues. The CDR3 DNA is TGTGCCAGCGGGACCGCAGTGTTCGAGCAGTACTTC. As protein: CASGTAVFEQYF.

This chain uses TRBV9 with TRBJ1-6; no definite D call. Deletions cut 3 bases from V and 10 bases from J, with 11 bases between. Germline V lookup: CDR1 SGDLS, CDR2 YYNGEE. This CDR3 spans 13 amino acids. The CDR3 protein is CASSEFTGSPLHF. CDR3 nucleotides: TGTGCCAGCAGCGAGTTTACCGGATCACCCCTCCACTTT.

The rearrangement links TRBV5-1 to TRBJ2-4; D is unclear. Trimming pared 6 bases from V and 0 bases from J, leaving 10 bases between. The germline gives CDR1 SGHRS, CDR2 YFSETQ. The CDR3 loop spans 14 amino acids. The DNA of the CDR3 is TGCGCCAGCACCGACACCGAAGCCAAAAACATTCAGTACTTC. The encoded protein is CASTDTEAKNIQYF.

The chain uses TRBV15 and TRBJ2-1; no definite D call. The CDR3 is made up of 12 amino acids. The ends were cut back, 3 bases at V and 4 bases at J, with 4 bases in the middle. CDR1 and CDR2 (germline): LNHNV, YYDKDF (reference sequence). The CDR3 here is CATSSQYNEQFF. CDR3 DNA: TGTGCCACCAGCAGTCAATACAATGAGCAGTTCTTC.

The V call is TRBV4-3, the J call TRBJ1-6; 7 positions agree with TRBD1. Germline lookup yields CDR1 LGHNA and CDR2 YSLEER. The CDR3 runs to 16 residues. With V trimmed by 0 bases and J by 9 bases, 8 bases remained unmatched. CDR3 sequence: CASSQDRGTEGSPLHF. The CDR3 region has the DNA TGCGCCAGCAGCCAAGATCGGGGGACAGAGGGTTCACCCCTCCACTTT.

J is TRBJ2-5 and V is TRBV5-1; either TRBD1 or TRBD2 may supply D (5 bases each). The V end lost 0 bases, the J end lost 11 bases, and 20 bases lay between the germline ends. The CDR3 is 15 residues long. Germline V gene lookup returns CDR1 SGHRS and CDR2 YFSETQ. CDR3 in DNA: TGCGCCAGCAGCTTGGGGGACGCCAGGGCCAATGAGCAGTACTTC. Translation: CASSLGDARANEQYF. Using reference TRBV5-1 and TRBJ2-5 for the parts outside the CDR3, the full variable domain is KAGVTQTPRYLIKTRGQQVTLSCSPISGHRSVSWYQQTPGQGLQFLFEYFSETQRNKGNFPGRFSGRQFSNSRSEMNVSTLELGDSALYLCASSLGDARANEQYFGPGTRLLVL.

This clonotype was counted only a few times. This chain connects TRBV25-1 to TRBJ1-2, with TRBD1 matching 7 bases. From germline, CDR1 is MGHDK and CDR2 SYGVNS. The CDR3 totals 16 residues. After removal of 3 bases from V and 5 bases from J, the junction contained 12 bases not matched to a gene. CDR3: CASSDSSRTGGYGYTF. CDR3 coding DNA: TGTGCCAGCAGTGATTCCTCCCGGACAGGCGGGTATGGCTACACCTTC.

DNA of the CDR3: TGCGCCAGCAGCGAGGACAGATCAGAGCAGTACTTC. Residues: CASSEDRSEQYF. This rearrangement joins TRBV5-1 to TRBJ2-5; D may be TRBD1 (6 bases). V dropped 4 bases and J dropped 11 bases, with 15 bases sitting between them. The CDR3 is 12 residues long. Germline values: CDR1 SGHRS, CDR2 YFSETQ.

This clonotype occurred a few times. This chain joins TRBV25-1 and TRBJ2-6; D call uncertain. V lost 2 bases and J lost 1, with 6 bases in between. The CDR3 spans 15 residues. Germline V gene sequence: CDR1 MGHDK, CDR2 SYGVNS. This chain's CDR3 is CASSEHGSGANVLTF. CDR3 nucleotide sequence: TGTGCCAGCAGTGAACATGGATCTGGGGCCAACGTCCTGACTTTC.

This clonotype was seen only a few times. This chain connects TRBV9 to TRBJ1-2, with D perhaps matching TRBD1 (5 bases). The ends were cut back, 4 bases at V and 8 bases at J, with 12 bases in the middle. The CDR3 is made up of 12 amino acids. Germline loops: CDR1 SGDLS, CDR2 YYNGEE. CDR3 sequence: CASSPREGGYTF. The CDR3 DNA reads TGTGCCAGCAGCCCAAGGGAGGGGGGCTACACCTTC.

This clonotype was seen just once. This rearrangement joins TRBV4-3 to TRBJ2-1; 7 nucleotides agree with TRBD1. The end of the DNA aligns better with TRBJ2-7, so the J call may be wrong. CDR3 length equals 14 residues. Germline V CDR1 and CDR2: LGHNA, YSLEER. This CDR3 reads CASSQDIGGNEQYF. In DNA form, the CDR3 reads TGCGCCAGCAGCCAAGACATAGGGGGCAATGAGCAGTACTTC.

The chain combines TRBV4-2 with TRBJ2-5; TRBD1 agrees at 8 bases. The J call may be incorrect, as the DNA end agrees better with TRBJ2-7. The V gene's germline CDR1 is LGHNA and CDR2 YNFKEQ. CDR3 length: 13 amino acids. CDR3 in DNA: TGTGCCAGCAGTTCCCAGGGGGCCCACGAGCAGTACTTC. Protein: CASSSQGAHEQYF.